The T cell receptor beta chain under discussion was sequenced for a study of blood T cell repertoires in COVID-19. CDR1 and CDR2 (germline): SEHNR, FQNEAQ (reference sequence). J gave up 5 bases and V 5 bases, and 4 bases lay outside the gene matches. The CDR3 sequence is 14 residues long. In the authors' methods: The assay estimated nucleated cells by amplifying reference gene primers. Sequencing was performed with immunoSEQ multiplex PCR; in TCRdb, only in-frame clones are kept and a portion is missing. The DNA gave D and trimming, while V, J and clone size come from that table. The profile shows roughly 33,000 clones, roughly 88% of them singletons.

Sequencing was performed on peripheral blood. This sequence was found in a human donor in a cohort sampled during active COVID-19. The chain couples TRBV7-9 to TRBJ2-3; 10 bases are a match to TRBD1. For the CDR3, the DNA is TGTGCCAGCAGCCGACAGGGGGCTGGAGATACGCAGTATTTT. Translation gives CASSRQGAGDTQYF.